This TCR beta chain was identified during a study of blood T cell repertoires in COVID-19. Study at large: T cells, B-cell-depleted T cells, or PBMCs supplied cDNA or gDNA.

The CDR3 spans 15 residues. V gave up 2 bases and J gave up 4 bases, with 15 bases separating them. Per germline, CDR1 LGHDT and CDR2 YNNKEL (reference sequence). Those enrolled, adults aged roughly 18 to 90 years, came from under 25 US areas. The data were produced by immunoSEQ multiplex PCR, yet TCRdb's version contains in-frame clones alone and is incomplete. This sample carries 150,000 to 200,000 clones, around 80% of them seen once, and the ten largest clones take 3.6%. The chain is built from TRBV3-1 (or the pseudogene TRBV3-2) and TRBJ2-7; tentatively, D is TRBD2 (7 bases). This TCR was sampled from a woman aged 45-59 years in a cohort exposed to, infected with or recovered from COVID-19 (not recorded which). Material for sequencing was PBMCs or T cells enriched from blood (not recorded which). DNA of the CDR3: TGTGCCAGCAGCCAAACGGGGGGCGGGAGTTACGAGCAGTACTTC. It is translated as CASSQTGGGSYEQYF.